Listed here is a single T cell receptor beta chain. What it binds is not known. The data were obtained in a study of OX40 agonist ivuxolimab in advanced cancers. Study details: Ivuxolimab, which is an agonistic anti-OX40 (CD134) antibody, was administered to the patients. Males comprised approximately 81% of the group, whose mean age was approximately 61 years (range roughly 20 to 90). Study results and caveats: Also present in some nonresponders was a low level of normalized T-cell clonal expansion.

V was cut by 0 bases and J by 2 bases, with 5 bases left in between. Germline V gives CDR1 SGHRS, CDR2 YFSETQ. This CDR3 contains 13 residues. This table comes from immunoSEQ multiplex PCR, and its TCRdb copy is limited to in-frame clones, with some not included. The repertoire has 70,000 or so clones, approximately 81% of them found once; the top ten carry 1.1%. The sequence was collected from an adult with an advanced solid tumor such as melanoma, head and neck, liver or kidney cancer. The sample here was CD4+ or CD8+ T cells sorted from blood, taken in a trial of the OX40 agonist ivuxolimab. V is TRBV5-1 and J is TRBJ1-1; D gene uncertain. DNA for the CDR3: TGCGCCAGCAGCTTGGTAAGCAACACTGAAGCTTTCTTT. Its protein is CASSLVSNTEAFF.